The entry below gives a single T cell receptor beta chain sequence along with its context. This record comes from a study of shared clonotypes between healthy human individuals. V was trimmed by 5 bases and J by 0 bases, leaving 19 bases between them. From germline, CDR1 is SGHTA and CDR2 FQGNSA. CDR3 length: 17 amino acids. Sequencing was performed with immunoSEQ multiplex PCR; in TCRdb, only in-frame clones are kept and a portion is missing. The repertoire has around 940,000 clones, roughly 72% of them found once; the top ten carry approximately 1.5%. This sequence joins TRBV7-2 and TRBJ1-1; the D gene is possibly TRBD1 (6 bases). The source material was memory CD4+ T cells sorted from blood. Described subset: CD45RA-negative fraction. The receptor comes from a man aged 18 to 29 in good health. The CDR3 coding sequence is TGTGCCAGCAGCCCCTGGGGGGCAGGGACTTTGAACACTGAAGCTTTCTTT. Translating it yields CASSPWGAGTLNTEAFF. The full variable domain, rest sourced from reference TRBV7-2 and TRBJ1-1, is GAGVSQSPSNKVTEKGKDVELRCDPISGHTALYWYRQSLGQGLEFLIYFQGNSAPDKSGLPSDRFSAERTGGSVSTLTIQRTQQEDSAVYLCASSPWGAGTLNTEAFFGQGTRLTVV.